This entry describes one T cell receptor beta chain. Only a few counts were recorded for this clonotype. There is no known antigen for this receptor. No much larger clonotype is one base removed from it; base qualities were not supplied. These data originate in a study of blood T cells in healthy people across ages (dated by TCRdb to between 2015 and 2017). For the study in its entirety: Template switching captured roughly one uniquely barcoded TCR beta cDNA molecule per two T cells in model experiments. Age-related changes in TCR beta repertoire diversity were measured in the study by deep sequencing normalized with unique cDNA molecular identifiers. Four age groups were formed from the donors: young (average 16 years), middle-aged (approximately 41), aged (around 62) and long-lived (82). To avoid experimental bias, donors of different ages were distributed randomly across sequencing lanes. Using the same blood draw, the study looked at two additional independent replicas of 1 million unique cDNA reads for two donors, one aged 18 to 29 and the other aged 80 or older.

The paper's findings and limits, for the study overall: Conclusive comparison of naive and antigen-experienced compartments was prevented by the profiling of bulk unsorted PBMCs. Observed TCR beta diversity per million T cells fell roughly linearly with age, and a significant reduction was already apparent by age about 38. Total diversity estimates from one million sequenced T cells were considered lower bounds and underestimates. Compared with the aged group, the long-lived group had more naive CD4+ T cells, fewer expanded clones and increased TCR diversity, suggesting age selection. Because donor CMV infection status was unknown, age-related changes in expanded clonotypes were potentially confounded. There was a strong correlation between observed TCR beta diversity and the percentage of naive T cells measured by flow cytometry.

Including cysteine and phenylalanine, the CDR3 has 15 amino acids. Only CDR3 DNA remains: 45 bases, in frame from the first base. Germline trimming: 5 bases from V, 7 bases from J; junction bases outside gene matches: 10. CDR1 and CDR2 are drawn from the germline V gene: SGHTA, FQGNSA. The roughly 39 donors, aged about 6 to 100 years, were systemically healthy Caucasian individuals from Russia. Around 10 milliliters of peripheral blood were collected from each donor into EDTA-treated Vacutainer tubes. Ficoll-Paque density-gradient centrifugation was used to isolate PBMCs, with at least 7 million per sample. Total RNA was extracted from PBMCs with Trizol reagent, with at least 5 micrograms obtained per sample. Naive CD45RAhigh/CD27high T cell percentages were measured by flow cytometry on a PBMC aliquot from every donor. Libraries were built with 5' RACE. The sample was run on an Illumina HiSeq 2500. A second roughly 7 to 11 cycle PCR used a sample-barcoded 5' primer and a J-beta primer mix. A unique molecular identifier was introduced onto each TCR beta cDNA molecule by a template-switch 5' adaptor carrying 12 random nucleotides. Each sample yielded at least 2.5 million CDR3-containing paired-end reads. All of the RNA was converted into first-strand cDNA using the Mint cDNA synthesis kit, with a TRBC-specific oligonucleotide serving as the primer. All cDNA was treated with uracil-DNA glycosylase and then went through a first 18-cycle PCR with the universal primers M1SS and BC2_uni_R. Per the source publication's procedure: Each sample was normalized by randomly selecting 1 million high-quality reads, each carrying a distinct molecular identifier. Reads sharing molecular identifiers were discarded rather than binned into consensus sequences. MiTCR, with a Q25 quality threshold and the strictest error-elimination algorithm, was used for CDR3 identification, clonotype clustering and error correction. A nonparametric unseen species model with Euler transformation was used to estimate lower-bound total TCR beta diversity. Clones were called with MiXCR by TCRdb after fastp trimmed the public reads at Q25, and only in-frame beta chains were retained. One record per CDR3 amino acid sequence lists the most common genes and DNA. The V and J calls here are based on TCRdb, not the publication. The sample table holds hundreds of thousands of distinct CDR3 sequences, of which roughly 31% were seen once. 15% to 18% of the sample is in the top ten clones.

The clonotype comes from an elderly woman in good health. Sequenced sample: blood. The receptor chain draws on TRBV7-2 and TRBJ2-7, and 11 bases in between align with TRBD2. In nucleotide form, the sequence is TGTGCCAGCAGCGCCACTAGCGGGGGCACCCATGAGCAGTACTTC. This codes for CASSATSGGTHEQYF.